This TCR beta chain was observed in a study of T-cell reconstitution after alpha-beta-depleted transplantation in children (dated by TCRdb to 2016 to 2018). The study in broad terms: T-cell immune reconstitution after TCRalphabeta/CD19-depleted allogeneic hematopoietic cell transplantation in children was quantitatively tracked in the study by means of TCR repertoire profiling.

This clonotype appeared many times. The specificity of this receptor is unknown. Per-base qualities were not stored, and no clone one base away is much larger. The method behind the library was PCR. TCRdb names Illumina HiSeq 2500 as the instrument used. To normalize quantification of the TCRbeta repertoire, the TCR libraries were built with molecular barcoding that relied on unique molecular identifiers. The public sequencing data were trimmed at Q25 with fastp and processed into clonotypes with MiXCR by TCRdb, which kept only in-frame beta chains. Identical CDR3 protein sequences are pooled into one entry, listed with their most common genes and DNA. The sample has 200,000 to 300,000 distinct CDR3 sequences on record, approximately 12% of them singletons. Roughly 2.6% of the sample is held by the ten biggest clonotypes. The receptor comes from a human donor who donated a stem cell graft to a child with acute lymphoblastic leukemia. Sequenced here: PBMCs from the stem cell graft donor, sampled from the stem cell graft.

The CDR3 reads CSARDPSGSTDTQYF. The bases are TGCAGTGCTAGAGACCCTAGCGGGAGCACAGATACGCAGTATTTT. The chain couples TRBV20-1 to TRBJ2-3; 8 central nucleotides agree with TRBD2. The CDR3, cysteine through phenylalanine, is 15 amino acids long. This entry keeps only the CDR3 DNA: 45 bases, framed from base 1. In the germline V gene (reference sequence), CDR1 corresponds to DFQATT and CDR2 to SNEGSKA. The germline V end is reduced by 0 bases and the J end by 0 bases; junction bases left unmatched: 2.